This T cell receptor beta chain was recovered during a study of blood T cell repertoires in COVID-19. Study overall: Donors in the United States, Italy and Spain gave samples during acute or convalescent COVID-19. From T cells, B-cell-depleted T cells, or PBMCs came the material, which was cDNA or gDNA.

How the authors handled the data: Researchers report that nucleated cell counts were estimated from reference gene primer amplification. Libraries were prepared by immunoSEQ multiplex PCR; TCRdb keeps only in-frame clonotypes and omits some of them. The DNA was the basis for D and trimming; V, J and clone size are from that table. The sample lists approximately 210,000 clones; around 80% were seen once. Clinical histories supplied by participants themselves formed the basis of cohort assignment. This CDR3 has 13 amino acids. CDR1 is MNHEY, CDR2 SVGEGT, per germline. V was trimmed by 4 bases and J by 3 bases, leaving 10 bases between them.

The chain has TRBV6-2 or TRBV6-3 and TRBJ2-7, with D possibly TRBD2 on 5 matching bases. The sample comprised PBMCs or T cells enriched from blood (not recorded which). This sequence was found in a man younger than 45 with acute COVID-19. CDR3 loop: CASSWSGIYEQYF. The CDR3 nucleotides read TGTGCCAGCAGTTGGAGCGGAATCTACGAGCAGTACTTC.